These T cell receptor beta chains were read from a single sample in a study of blood T cell repertoires in COVID-19. Profiled with immunoSEQ multiplex PCR; TCRdb holds only in-frame clones, not every one. There are roughly 100,000 clones in the sample; roughly 80% occur only once, and around 9.8% lies in the top ten. Specimen: peripheral blood. The source is a man aged 55 to 70 with active or convalescent COVID-19. The CDR3 runs from the conserved cysteine through the conserved F or W. The order of the fields is D gene, J gene, clone size, V gene, CDR3 protein, CDR3 DNA. The D gene is left open where the match is weak. For some rows the clone size is stated as once, few or many, or as a class when expanded; others skip it.

d_gene: TRBD1; j_gene: TRBJ2-7; abundance: -; v_gene: TRBV6-5; CDR3aa: CASSDRGQYEQYF; CDR3nt: TGTGCCAGCAGCGACAGGGGGCAATACGAGCAGTACTTC
d_gene: -; j_gene: TRBJ2-3; abundance: -; v_gene: TRBV2; CDR3aa: CASTPYGGPSTDTQYF; CDR3nt: TGTGCCAGCACCCCTTACGGCGGGCCTAGCACAGATACGCAGTATTTT
d_gene: -; j_gene: TRBJ1-5; abundance: -; v_gene: TRBV10-3; CDR3aa: CAISAGSNQPQHF; CDR3nt: TGTGCCATCAGTGCAGGGAGCAATCAGCCCCAGCATTTT
d_gene: -; j_gene: TRBJ2-3; abundance: -; v_gene: TRBV7-2; CDR3aa: CASSLSVSRTDTQYF; CDR3nt: TGTGCCAGCAGCTTATCGGTGTCGCGAACAGATACGCAGTATTTT
d_gene: -; j_gene: TRBJ1-1; abundance: -; v_gene: TRBV6-4; CDR3aa: CASSDFSQMNTEAFF; CDR3nt: TGTGCCAGCAGTGACTTTAGCCAGATGAACACTGAAGCTTTCTTT
d_gene: -; j_gene: TRBJ1-1; abundance: -; v_gene: TRBV19; CDR3aa: CASSIARWAEAFF; CDR3nt: TGTGCCAGTAGTATAGCCAGGTGGGCTGAAGCTTTCTTT
d_gene: TRBD2; j_gene: TRBJ2-2; abundance: -; v_gene: TRBV7-8; CDR3aa: CASSDASGEYAGELFF; CDR3nt: TGTGCCAGCAGCGACGCTAGCGGGGAGTACGCCGGGGAGCTGTTTTTT
d_gene: -; j_gene: TRBJ1-3; abundance: -; v_gene: TRBV18; CDR3aa: CASSPDRNSGNTIYF; CDR3nt: TGTGCCAGCTCACCGGACAGAAACTCTGGAAACACCATATATTTT
d_gene: TRBD1; j_gene: TRBJ1-5; abundance: once; v_gene: TRBV18; CDR3aa: CASSKDREHQPQHF; CDR3nt: TGTGCCAGCTCAAAGGACAGGGAGCATCAGCCCCAGCATTTT
d_gene: TRBD1; j_gene: TRBJ1-2; abundance: -; v_gene: TRBV5-6; CDR3aa: CASSFEPGQGAGYTF; CDR3nt: TGTGCCAGCAGCTTTGAGCCGGGACAGGGGGCAGGCTACACCTTC
d_gene: -; j_gene: TRBJ1-1; abundance: -; v_gene: TRBV27; CDR3aa: CASKVVGQQDEAFF; CDR3nt: TGTGCCAGCAAAGTCGTCGGGCAACAGGATGAAGCTTTCTTT
d_gene: TRBD2; j_gene: TRBJ2-3; abundance: -; v_gene: TRBV4-1; CDR3aa: CASSLSSGRDTDTQYF; CDR3nt: TGCGCCAGCAGCCTATCTAGCGGGAGGGACACAGATACGCAGTATTTT
d_gene: TRBD2; j_gene: TRBJ2-5; abundance: -; v_gene: TRBV25-1; CDR3aa: CASSEYTFGLAGTETQYF; CDR3nt: TGTGCCAGCAGTGAATATACCTTCGGGCTAGCGGGAACAGAGACCCAGTACTTC
d_gene: TRBD2; j_gene: TRBJ2-1; abundance: -; v_gene: TRBV5-1; CDR3aa: CASSRGGLAVYNEQFF; CDR3nt: TGCGCCAGCAGCCGGGGTGGGCTAGCGGTTTACAATGAGCAGTTCTTC
d_gene: -; j_gene: TRBJ2-5; abundance: once; v_gene: TRBV27; CDR3aa: CASSFRGQETQYF; CDR3nt: TGTGCCAGCAGTTTCCGGGGCCAAGAGACCCAGTACTTC
d_gene: TRBD1; j_gene: TRBJ1-2; abundance: -; v_gene: TRBV6-5; CDR3aa: CASSLSRDSRGYTF; CDR3nt: TGTGCCAGCAGCCTTTCCCGGGACAGTCGAGGCTACACCTTC
d_gene: TRBD2; j_gene: TRBJ2-3; abundance: -; v_gene: TRBV10-1; CDR3aa: CASSGTLAGGPGRKDTQYF; CDR3nt: TGCGCCAGCAGTGGGACTCTAGCGGGAGGGCCTGGGAGGAAAGATACGCAGTATTTT
d_gene: TRBD1; j_gene: TRBJ1-5; abundance: few; v_gene: TRBV6-5; CDR3aa: CASRGQGINQPQHF; CDR3nt: TGTGCCAGCCGGGGACAGGGGATCAATCAGCCCCAGCATTTT
d_gene: -; j_gene: TRBJ2-1; abundance: -; v_gene: TRBV27; CDR3aa: CASSSRRRSSYNEQFF; CDR3nt: TGTGCCAGCAGTTCCCGCCGGCGGAGCTCCTACAATGAGCAGTTCTTC
d_gene: -; j_gene: TRBJ2-1; abundance: -; v_gene: TRBV3-1/TRBV3-2; CDR3aa: CASSQGWRDNEQFF; CDR3nt: TGTGCCAGCAGCCAAGGGTGGAGGGACAATGAGCAGTTCTTC
d_gene: TRBD2; j_gene: TRBJ2-3; abundance: -; v_gene: TRBV24-1; CDR3aa: CATSDLAGSITDTQYF; CDR3nt: TGTGCCACCAGTGATCTAGCGGGATCAATTACAGATACGCAGTATTTT
d_gene: TRBD2; j_gene: TRBJ2-1; abundance: -; v_gene: TRBV20-1; CDR3aa: CSASMTSGTGNEQFF; CDR3nt: TGCAGTGCTAGTATGACTAGCGGGACGGGAAATGAGCAGTTCTTC
d_gene: -; j_gene: TRBJ2-1; abundance: -; v_gene: TRBV7-8; CDR3aa: CASTLYARGSSYNEQFF; CDR3nt: TGTGCCAGCACCTTGTACGCGCGGGGCAGCTCCTACAATGAGCAGTTCTTC
d_gene: TRBD1; j_gene: TRBJ2-7; abundance: -; v_gene: TRBV6-5; CDR3aa: CASSLGGGTGEQYF; CDR3nt: TGTGCCAGCAGTTTAGGGGGGGGGACAGGGGAGCAGTACTTC
d_gene: TRBD2; j_gene: TRBJ2-2; abundance: -; v_gene: TRBV4-1; CDR3aa: CASSQGTSGRGQTGELFF; CDR3nt: TGCGCCAGCAGCCAAGGGACTAGCGGGAGAGGGCAAACCGGGGAGCTGTTTTTT
d_gene: -; j_gene: TRBJ1-1; abundance: -; v_gene: TRBV6-2/TRBV6-3; CDR3aa: CASSYSRAAEAFF; CDR3nt: TGTGCCAGCAGTTACTCGCGGGCGGCTGAAGCTTTCTTT
d_gene: TRBD1; j_gene: TRBJ2-2; abundance: -; v_gene: TRBV3-1/TRBV3-2; CDR3aa: CASSRQGAAGELFF; CDR3nt: TGTGCCAGCAGCCGACAGGGGGCTGCCGGGGAGCTGTTTTTT
d_gene: TRBD1; j_gene: TRBJ1-5; abundance: -; v_gene: TRBV7-8; CDR3aa: CASSPQGAFNQPQHF; CDR3nt: TGTGCCAGCAGTCCTCAGGGGGCCTTCAATCAGCCCCAGCATTTT
d_gene: -; j_gene: TRBJ1-5; abundance: -; v_gene: TRBV7-3; CDR3aa: CASSHPPSRRRPQHF; CDR3nt: TGTGCCAGCAGCCATCCCCCAAGTAGGAGGAGGCCCCAGCATTTT
d_gene: -; j_gene: TRBJ1-2; abundance: -; v_gene: TRBV7-9; CDR3aa: CASSKGEGVYGYTF; CDR3nt: TGTGCCAGCAGCAAGGGGGAGGGGGTCTATGGCTACACCTTC
d_gene: -; j_gene: TRBJ1-2; abundance: -; v_gene: TRBV6-1; CDR3aa: CASSEPGLYGYTF; CDR3nt: TGTGCCAGCAGTGAACCCGGACTCTATGGCTACACCTTC